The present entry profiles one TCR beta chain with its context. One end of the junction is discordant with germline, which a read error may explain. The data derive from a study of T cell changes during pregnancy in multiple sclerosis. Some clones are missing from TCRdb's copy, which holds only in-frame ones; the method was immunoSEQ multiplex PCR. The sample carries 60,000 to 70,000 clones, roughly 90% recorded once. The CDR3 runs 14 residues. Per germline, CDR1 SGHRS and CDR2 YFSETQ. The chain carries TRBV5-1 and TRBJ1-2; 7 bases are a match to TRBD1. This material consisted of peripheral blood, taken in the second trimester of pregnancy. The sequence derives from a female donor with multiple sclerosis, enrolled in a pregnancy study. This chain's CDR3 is CASSLVSGQQDAHF. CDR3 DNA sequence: TGCGCCAGCAGCTTGGTCTCGGGACAGCAAGACGCCCACTTC.